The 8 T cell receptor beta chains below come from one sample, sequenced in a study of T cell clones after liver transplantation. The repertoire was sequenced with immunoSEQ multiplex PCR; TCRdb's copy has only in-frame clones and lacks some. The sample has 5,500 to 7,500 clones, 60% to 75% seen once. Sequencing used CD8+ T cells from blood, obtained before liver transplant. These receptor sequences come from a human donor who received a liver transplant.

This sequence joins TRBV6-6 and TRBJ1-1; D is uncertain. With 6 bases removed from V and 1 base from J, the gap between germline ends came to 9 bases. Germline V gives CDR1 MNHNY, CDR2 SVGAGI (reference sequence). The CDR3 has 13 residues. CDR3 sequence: CASRVGGNTEAFF. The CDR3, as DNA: TGTGCCAGCAGGGTAGGAGGGAACACTGAAGCTTTCTTT.

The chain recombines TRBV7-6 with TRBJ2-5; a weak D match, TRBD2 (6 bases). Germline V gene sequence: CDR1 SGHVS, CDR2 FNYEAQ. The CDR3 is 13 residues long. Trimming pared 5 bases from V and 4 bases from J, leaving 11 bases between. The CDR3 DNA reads TGTGCCAGCAGCCTTACACTAGCAGAGACCCAGTACTTC. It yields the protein CASSLTLAETQYF.

The CDR3 spells CASSPDQSSYNEQFF. In DNA form, the CDR3 reads TGTGCCAGCAGTCCGGACCAGAGCTCCTACAATGAGCAGTTCTTC. The chain links TRBV27 to TRBJ2-1; D gene uncertain. Germline CDR1 is MNHEY and CDR2 is SMNVEV (reference sequence). The V end lost 5 bases, the J end lost 0 bases, and 11 bases lay between the germline ends. This CDR3 spans 15 amino acids.

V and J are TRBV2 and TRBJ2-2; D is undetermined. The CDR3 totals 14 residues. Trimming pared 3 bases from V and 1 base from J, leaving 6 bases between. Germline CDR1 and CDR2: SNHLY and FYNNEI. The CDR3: CASSDSRNTGELFF. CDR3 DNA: TGTGCCAGCAGTGACTCTAGGAACACCGGGGAGCTGTTTTTT.

The CDR3 region is CASSLEGVGYEQYF. DNA of the CDR3: TGTGCCAGCAGCTTAGAGGGGGTCGGTTACGAGCAGTACTTC. The chain employs TRBV4-2 and TRBJ2-7; weak D call: TRBD1 (6 bases). Trimming took off 5 bases at V and 4 bases at J, with 15 bases between the two ends. Germline V gene lookup returns CDR1 LGHNA and CDR2 YNFKEQ. The CDR3 spans 14 residues.

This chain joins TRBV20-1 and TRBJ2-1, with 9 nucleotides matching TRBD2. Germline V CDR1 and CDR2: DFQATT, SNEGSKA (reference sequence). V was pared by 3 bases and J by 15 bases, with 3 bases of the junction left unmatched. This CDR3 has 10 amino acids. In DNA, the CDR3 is TGCAGTGCTAGGGAAGCGGGGGGGTTCTTC. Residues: CSAREAGGFF.

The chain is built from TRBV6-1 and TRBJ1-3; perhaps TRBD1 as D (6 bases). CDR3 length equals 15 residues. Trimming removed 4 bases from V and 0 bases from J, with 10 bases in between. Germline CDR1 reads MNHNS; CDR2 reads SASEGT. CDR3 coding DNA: TGTGCCAGCAGTGGACAGGTTGCCTCTGGAAACACCATATATTTT. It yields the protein CASSGQVASGNTIYF.

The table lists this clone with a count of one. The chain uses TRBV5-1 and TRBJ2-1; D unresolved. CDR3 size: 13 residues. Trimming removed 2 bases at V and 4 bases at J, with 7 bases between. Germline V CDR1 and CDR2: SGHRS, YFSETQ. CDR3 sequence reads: CASSFGQYNEQFF. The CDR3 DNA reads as TGCGCCAGCAGCTTTGGGCAGTACAATGAGCAGTTCTTC.